The 30 T cell receptor beta chains in this list originate from one sample, sequenced in a study of control samples from healthy donors and cancer patients. TCRdb's table, derived via immunoSEQ multiplex PCR, lists solely in-frame clones and lacks some. The data show fewer than 100,000 clones, around 80% seen once. Sample: blood. These receptors originate from a woman aged 60 to 75 in good health.

This rearrangement joins TRBV6-5 to TRBJ2-3; the match to TRBD2 covers 11 bases. CDR1 MNHEY and CDR2 SVGAGI come from the germline V gene. This CDR3 is built from 15 residues. The V segment lost 6 bases and the J segment 4 bases; nucleotides outside the gene matches: 6. CDR3 in amino acids: CASRWTSGSSDTQYF. In DNA form, the CDR3 reads TGTGCCAGCAGATGGACTAGCGGGTCCTCAGATACGCAGTATTTT.

This chain uses TRBV9 with TRBJ1-5; D not certain. Germline loops: CDR1 SGDLS, CDR2 YYNGEE. Trimming removed 0 bases from V and 0 bases from J, with 7 bases in between. The CDR3 is 15 amino acids. The CDR3 DNA is TGTGCCAGCAGCGTAGGGGTGAATAGCAATCAGCCCCAGCATTTT. Translation: CASSVGVNSNQPQHF.

The CDR3 DNA follows: TGTGCCAGCAGCCAAATTCACAGTGCGGGCCCTGGAGGCTACACCTTC. As protein: CASSQIHSAGPGGYTF. V is TRBV14 and J is TRBJ1-2; D call uncertain. The CDR3 is made up of 16 amino acids. Trimming left V 2 bases short and J 8 bases short, with 21 bases between. CDR1 and CDR2 from the germline V gene are SGHDN and FVKESK.

This rearrangement joins TRBV7-9 to TRBJ1-1; 9 bases agree with TRBD1. Looked up from germline, CDR1 is SEHNR and CDR2 is FQNEAQ (reference sequence). The CDR3 is 17 amino acids. Unmatched junction bases numbered 10, after V lost 5 bases and J lost 0 bases. CDR3 sequence (DNA): TGTGCCAGCAGCCGACTATGGACAGGGGTTATGAACACTGAAGCTTTCTTT. Amino acids: CASSRLWTGVMNTEAFF.

The J gene is TRBJ1-3, the V gene TRBV11-2; D possibly corresponds to TRBD1 (5 bases). The CDR3 spans 15 residues. The ends were cut back, 5 bases at V and 0 bases at J, with 11 bases in the middle. Germline loops: CDR1 SGHAT, CDR2 FQNNGV. The CDR3: CASSRTGSSGNTIYF. DNA of the CDR3: TGTGCCAGCAGCCGCACAGGTTCCTCTGGAAACACCATATATTTT.

The rearrangement uses TRBV2 and TRBJ1-1; D is uncertain. The CDR3 consists of 12 residues. Per germline, CDR1 SNHLY and CDR2 FYNNEI. The germline V and J ends were trimmed by 6 bases and 0 bases, with 5 bases remaining between them. The CDR3 is CASRGMNTEAFF. CDR3 bases: TGTGCCAGCAGGGGGATGAACACTGAAGCTTTCTTT.

V gene TRBV28 combines with J gene TRBJ1-4; D remains unclear. Trimming took 2 bases from V and 0 from J, leaving 7 bases between them. This CDR3 is built from 15 residues. The germline gives CDR1 MDHEN, CDR2 SYDVKM. The CDR3 loop reads CASSLHGATNEKLFF. The DNA for the CDR3 is TGTGCCAGCAGTTTACACGGAGCAACTAATGAAAAACTGTTTTTT.

CDR3 DNA: TGCGCCAGCAGCTTGGTAGGCACCAGCTCTGGAAACACCATATATTTT. Protein sequence: CASSLVGTSSGNTIYF. V and J are TRBV5-1 and TRBJ1-3; no reliable D call. Germline V lookup: CDR1 SGHRS, CDR2 YFSETQ. Trimming shortened V by 0 bases and J by 0 bases, and 10 bases separated the two germline ends. The CDR3 runs 16 residues.

J is TRBJ2-5 and V is TRBV19; either TRBD1 or TRBD2 may supply D (5 bases each). The CDR3 consists of 16 residues. Trimming stripped 5 bases from V and 5 bases from J, with 21 bases between. The germline CDR1 and CDR2 sequences are LNHDA and SQIVND (reference sequence). In DNA, the CDR3 is TGTGCCAGTAGTGTCGGTGGGGGAAGAGTCAGGGAGACCCAGTACTTC. Translated, it gives CASSVGGGRVRETQYF.

The V gene is TRBV6-6, the J gene TRBJ1-1; D call uncertain. This CDR3 spans 13 amino acids. Trimming removed 3 bases from V and 1 base from J, with 6 bases in between. Germline CDR1 MNHNY, CDR2 SVGAGI (reference sequence). CDR3 amino acids: CASSYGENTEAFF. Written as DNA, the CDR3 is TGTGCCAGCAGTTATGGAGAGAACACTGAAGCTTTCTTT.

The chain carries TRBV5-5 and TRBJ2-5, with D tentatively TRBD1 (6 bases). The CDR3 spans 13 residues. In germline, CDR1 is SGHKS, CDR2 YYEKEE (reference sequence). V gave up 0 bases and J gave up 5 bases, with 8 bases separating them. CDR3 region: CASSLGGQETQYF. CDR3 nucleotide sequence: TGTGCCAGCAGCTTGGGGGGGCAGGAGACCCAGTACTTC.

The genes are TRBV29-1 and TRBJ1-1; no clear D gene. This CDR3 comprises 13 residues. CDR1 is SQVTM and CDR2 is ANQGSEA in the germline V gene. V was shortened by 5 bases and J by 5 bases, with 15 bases between the two germline ends. The DNA for the CDR3 is TGCAGCGTTCTTCTGGGCGGGTGGACTGAAGCTTTCTTT. Its protein product is CSVLLGGWTEAFF.

CDR3 sequence: CASRGRGSGNTIYF. The CDR3 coding sequence is TGTGCCAGCAGGGGACGTGGCTCTGGAAACACCATATATTTT. This rearrangement joins TRBV7-9 to TRBJ1-3, with TRBD1 as a possible D gene (5 bases). The germline V and J ends were trimmed by 6 bases and 0 bases, with 9 bases remaining between them. CDR3 size: 14 residues. Germline V gene data show CDR1 as SEHNR and CDR2 as FQNEAQ (reference sequence). The whole variable domain, remainder taken from reference TRBV7-9 and TRBJ1-3, is DTGVSQNPRHKITKRGQNVTFRCDPISEHNRLYWYRQTLGQGPEFLTYFQNEAQLEKSRLLSDRFSAERPKGSFSTLEIQRTEQGDSAMYLCASRGRGSGNTIYFGEGSWLTVV.

The chain carries TRBV2 and TRBJ1-2, with 8 bases that match TRBD1. The germline V gene has CDR1 SNHLY and CDR2 FYNNEI. J gave up 0 bases and V 4 bases, and 10 bases lay outside the gene matches. The length of the CDR3 is 17 residues. The CDR3 loop is CASSGGQGGLTNYGYTF. Written as DNA, the CDR3 is TGTGCCAGCAGTGGAGGACAGGGTGGGTTGACTAACTATGGCTACACCTTC.

The chain links TRBV29-1 to TRBJ1-1; D not certain. The CDR3 sequence is 15 residues long. Germline CDR1 is SQVTM and CDR2 is ANQGSEA. Between the trimmed V and J ends, which lost 1 base and 1 base, there was a span of 13 bases. The CDR3 region is CSVEVTSRRNTEAFF. DNA for the CDR3: TGCAGCGTTGAAGTGACTTCCCGGCGGAACACTGAAGCTTTCTTT.

The chain couples TRBV10-2 to TRBJ1-1, with a possible D match to TRBD1 (5 bases). The germline V gene has CDR1 WSHSY and CDR2 SAAADI. Trimming pared 4 bases from V and 0 bases from J, leaving 9 bases between. The CDR3 length is 14 residues. The DNA of the CDR3 is TGCGCCAGCAGTGGTGGGGCAATGAACACTGAAGCTTTCTTT. This sequence encodes CASSGGAMNTEAFF.

This clone was seen just once. The CDR3 DNA reads as TGTGCCAGCTCACCATTACAGGGGGCGATCAATGAGCAGTTCTTC. It specifies CASSPLQGAINEQFF. This chain connects TRBV18 to TRBJ2-1; TRBD1 matches 9 bases. Germline V gene data show CDR1 as KGHSH and CDR2 as LQKENI. The trim removed 2 bases at V and 6 bases at J, leaving 5 bases unmatched. The CDR3 extends over 15 amino acids.

The V call is TRBV9, the J call TRBJ2-5; possible D gene TRBD1, 6 bases. V dropped 5 bases and J dropped 0 bases, with 14 bases sitting between them. Germline-derived CDR1 and CDR2 are SGDLS and YYNGEE. The CDR3 sequence is 15 residues long. CDR3 loop: CASSKNRGYQETQYF. CDR3 DNA sequence: TGTGCCAGCAGTAAAAATAGGGGGTACCAAGAGACCCAGTACTTC.

This chain uses TRBV10-2 with TRBJ2-3, with 7 bases that match TRBD2. V was pared by 5 bases and J by 5 bases, with 7 bases of the junction left unmatched. CDR3 length: 14 amino acids. Germline CDR1 and CDR2: WSHSY and SAAADI. The CDR3 DNA is TGCGCCAGCAGTTTAGCGGGTTTACAAGATACGCAGTATTTT. Translating gives CASSLAGLQDTQYF.

The chain is built from TRBV6-5 and TRBJ1-2; 9 bases are a match to TRBD1. Germline V gene sequence: CDR1 MNHEY, CDR2 SVGAGI. V lost 4 bases and J lost 0; bases outside the gene matches: 6. The CDR3 contains 16 residues. The CDR3 loop reads CASSSTGGRANYGYTF. CDR3 DNA: TGTGCCAGCAGTTCAACAGGGGGCCGGGCTAACTATGGCTACACCTTC.

This chain links TRBV19 with TRBJ1-3; 7 nucleotides align to TRBD1. The CDR3 sequence is 15 residues long. V lost 8 bases, J lost 0 bases, and 7 bases stayed unmatched. The V gene's germline CDR1 is LNHDA and CDR2 SQIVND (reference sequence). DNA for the CDR3: TGTGCCAGTCGAGTGGACAGGCTCTCTGGAAACACCATATATTTT. Its protein product is CASRVDRLSGNTIYF. The full variable domain, rest sourced from reference TRBV19 and TRBJ1-3, is DGGITQSPKYLFRKEGQNVTLSCEQNLNHDAMYWYRQDPGQGLRLIYYSQIVNDFQKGDIAEGYSVSREKKESFPLTVTSAQKNPTAFYLCASRVDRLSGNTIYFGEGSWLTVV.

V is TRBV18 and J is TRBJ2-3; D ambiguous. Germline assignment: CDR1 KGHSH and CDR2 LQKENI. Between the trimmed V and J ends, which lost 3 bases and 4 bases, there was a span of 14 bases. There are 15 residues in the CDR3. This CDR3 reads CASSPDSVQADTQYF. The CDR3 coding sequence is TGTGCCAGCTCACCTGACTCGGTTCAGGCAGATACGCAGTATTTT.

This chain links TRBV3-1 (or the pseudogene TRBV3-2) with TRBJ2-5; TRBD2 matches at 9 bases. This CDR3 is 15 amino acids long. The germline gives CDR1 LGHDT, CDR2 YNNKEL (reference sequence). Trimming removed 4 bases from V and 7 bases from J; junction bases left unmatched: 10. CDR3 residues: CASSRQTSGTGTQYF. The DNA of the CDR3 is TGTGCCAGCAGCCGCCAGACTAGCGGTACAGGGACCCAGTACTTC.

The V gene is TRBV11-2, the J gene TRBJ2-5, with D unclear. Germline CDR1 is SGHAT and CDR2 is FQNNGV. V lost 1 base, J lost 5 bases, and 14 bases lay in between. This CDR3 has 15 residues. This CDR3 is CASSLVRVGMETQYF. The DNA for the CDR3 is TGTGCCAGCAGCTTAGTCCGAGTAGGGATGGAGACCCAGTACTTC.

This chain links TRBV18 with TRBJ2-5; no reliable D call. CDR3 length equals 11 residues. CDR1 and CDR2 from the germline V gene are KGHSH and LQKENI. The ends were cut back, 5 bases at V and 0 bases at J, with 1 base in the middle. CDR3 amino acids: CASSDQETQYF. The CDR3 DNA follows: TGTGCCAGCTCAGACCAAGAGACCCAGTACTTC. The full variable domain, with the rest looked up from reference TRBV18 and TRBJ2-5, is NAGVMQNPRHLVRRRGQEARLRCSPMKGHSHVYWYRQLPEEGLKFMVYLQKENIIDESGMPKERFSAEFPKEGPSILRIQQVVRGDSAAYFCASSDQETQYFGPGTRLLVL.

This clone came up a few times. The chain couples TRBV6-2 or TRBV6-3 to TRBJ1-6; TRBD1 matches at 10 bases. V was clipped by 4 bases and J by 9 bases; unmatched bases: 3. Germline V gene sequence: CDR1 MNHEY, CDR2 SVGEGT. This CDR3 region has 14 residues. This CDR3 is CASSSDRGISPLHF. CDR3 nucleotides: TGTGCCAGCAGTTCGGACAGGGGGATTTCACCCCTCCACTTT.

The chain is built from TRBV6-4 and TRBJ1-6; D may be TRBD1 (6 bases). V was pared by 3 bases and J by 10 bases, with 10 bases between. The CDR3 is made up of 13 amino acids. Germline lookup yields CDR1 MRHNA and CDR2 SNTAGT. CDR3 sequence: CASSEVGGSPLHF. CDR3 nucleotide sequence: TGTGCCAGCAGTGAAGTAGGGGGGTCACCCCTCCACTTT.

Regarding this clone: One end of the junction varies from germline; a read error may be responsible. The chain links TRBV6-1 to TRBJ2-1; D is perhaps TRBD1 (5 bases). Germline CDR1 MNHNS, CDR2 SASEGT. This CDR3 is built from 15 residues. The CDR3 loop reads CASGDQGEAYNEQFF. The CDR3 DNA sequence: TGTGCCAGCGGTGATCAGGGTGAGGCCTACAATGAGCAGTTCTTC.

CDR3 in amino acids: CASSPRGSTNEKLFF. The CDR3 DNA reads TGTGCCAGCAGCCCAAGAGGATCAACTAATGAAAAACTGTTTTTT. The chain uses TRBV7-9 and TRBJ1-4; the D is unclear. The CDR3 contains 15 residues. From germline, CDR1 is SEHNR and CDR2 FQNEAQ (reference sequence). Trimming took 5 bases from V and 0 from J, leaving 10 bases between them. Full variable domain (missing parts from reference TRBV7-9 and TRBJ1-4): DTGVSQNPRHKITKRGQNVTFRCDPISEHNRLYWYRQTLGQGPEFLTYFQNEAQLEKSRLLSDRFSAERPKGSFSTLEIQRTEQGDSAMYLCASSPRGSTNEKLFFGSGTQLSVL.

The V gene is TRBV29-1, the J gene TRBJ1-2; a weak D match, TRBD1 (6 bases). The V gene's germline CDR1 is SQVTM and CDR2 ANQGSEA. CDR3 length: 15 residues. V dropped 4 bases and J dropped 0 bases, with 15 bases sitting between them. In DNA form, the CDR3 reads TGCAGCGTTGGCAGGGGTAGCGATTCTAACTATGGCTACACCTTC. Amino acid sequence: CSVGRGSDSNYGYTF.